This T cell receptor beta chain was captured in a study of Graves' ophthalmopathy and Graves' hyperthyroidism. The wider study: Peripheral blood (taken before any treatment) was collected at initial diagnosis. Study-wide points: In predicting ophthalmopathy progression, the model reached around 65% sensitivity and 72% to 85% specificity. Blood also held most thyroid clonotypes expanded above 0.001 frequency.

This clonotype was recorded at least ten times. Antigen unknown. The ends were cut back, 5 bases at V and 5 bases at J, with 12 bases in the middle. The CDR3 spans 13 residues. Patients with other autoimmune diseases, uncontrolled infections, pregnancy or lactation were excluded. Using RNA transcripts, the TCR beta CDR3 regions were amplified. An initial RT-PCR round employing HTBI primers preceded a second-round multiplex PCR. TCRdb redid the calling of the multiplex PCR reads with MiXCR, one entry per CDR3 protein. This sample has about 740,000 distinct CDR3 sequences, with roughly 40% found just once.

V is TRBV12-3 or TRBV12-4 and J is TRBJ2-5; D is unclear. The receptor's source is an adult man with Graves' ophthalmopathy. The sequenced sample was peripheral blood. The CDR3, as DNA: TGTGCCAGCAGTCCGGCAGGCCGGGAGACCCAGTACTTC. This translates into CASSPAGRETQYF.